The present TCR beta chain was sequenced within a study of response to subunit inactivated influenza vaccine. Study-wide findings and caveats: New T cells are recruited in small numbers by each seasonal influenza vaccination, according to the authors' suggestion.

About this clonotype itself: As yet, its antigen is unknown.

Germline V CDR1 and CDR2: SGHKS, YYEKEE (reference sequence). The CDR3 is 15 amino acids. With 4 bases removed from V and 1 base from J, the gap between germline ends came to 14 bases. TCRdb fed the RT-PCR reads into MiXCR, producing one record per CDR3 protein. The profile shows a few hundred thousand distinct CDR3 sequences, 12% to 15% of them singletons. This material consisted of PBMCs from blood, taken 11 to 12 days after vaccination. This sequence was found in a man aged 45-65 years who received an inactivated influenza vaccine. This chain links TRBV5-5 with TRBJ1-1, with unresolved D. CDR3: CASSPRSYPNTEAFF. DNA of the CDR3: TGTGCCAGCAGCCCTCGGAGCTACCCGAACACTGAAGCTTTCTTT.